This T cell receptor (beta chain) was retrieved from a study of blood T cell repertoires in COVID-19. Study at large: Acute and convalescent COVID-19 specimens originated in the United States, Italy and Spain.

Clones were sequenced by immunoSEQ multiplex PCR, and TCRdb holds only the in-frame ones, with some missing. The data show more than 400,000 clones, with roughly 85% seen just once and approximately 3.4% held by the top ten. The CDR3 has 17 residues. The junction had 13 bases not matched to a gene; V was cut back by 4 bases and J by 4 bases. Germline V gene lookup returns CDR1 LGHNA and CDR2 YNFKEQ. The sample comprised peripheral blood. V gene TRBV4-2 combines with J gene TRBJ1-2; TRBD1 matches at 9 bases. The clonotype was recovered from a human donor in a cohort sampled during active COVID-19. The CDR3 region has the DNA TGTGCCAGCAGCCTTGAAACAGGGGGCGTCTCAACCTATGGCTACACCTTC. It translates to CASSLETGGVSTYGYTF.